This TCR beta chain was found in a study of T cells after yellow fever vaccination. Study-wide background: Where fractions had low cell numbers, libraries were prepared from them with the SMART-Seq v4 Ultra Low Input RNA kit.

This clonotype was detected a few times. Its antigen is not known. General study findings and limits: In FACS-sorted repertoires, abundant clonotypes from the bulk population could appear as contaminants. Most primary-vaccination clones reappeared after the booster (about 96% CD4, roughly 88% CD8).

A process of 5'RACE template switching, which added a universal primer site and UMIs, was used to make TCR cDNA. TCRdb passed the 5' RACE reads through MiXCR, listing each CDR3 protein once. Found here are under 400,000 distinct CDR3 sequences, 11% of them singletons; the top ten hold less than 20%. Deletions cut 3 bases from V and 5 bases from J, with 11 bases between. The CDR3 has 13 amino acids. Germline lookup yields CDR1 DFQATT and CDR2 SNEGSKA (reference sequence). The TCR originated in a man younger than 30 who received the YFV17D yellow fever vaccine. This chain joins TRBV20-1 and TRBJ2-1; D may be TRBD1 or TRBD2 (5 bases each). Sequencing used PBMCs, obtained on the day of the first yellow fever vaccination. The CDR3 region is CSASLGPNNEQFF. CDR3 DNA: TGCAGTGCTAGTCTGGGACCCAACAATGAGCAGTTCTTC.